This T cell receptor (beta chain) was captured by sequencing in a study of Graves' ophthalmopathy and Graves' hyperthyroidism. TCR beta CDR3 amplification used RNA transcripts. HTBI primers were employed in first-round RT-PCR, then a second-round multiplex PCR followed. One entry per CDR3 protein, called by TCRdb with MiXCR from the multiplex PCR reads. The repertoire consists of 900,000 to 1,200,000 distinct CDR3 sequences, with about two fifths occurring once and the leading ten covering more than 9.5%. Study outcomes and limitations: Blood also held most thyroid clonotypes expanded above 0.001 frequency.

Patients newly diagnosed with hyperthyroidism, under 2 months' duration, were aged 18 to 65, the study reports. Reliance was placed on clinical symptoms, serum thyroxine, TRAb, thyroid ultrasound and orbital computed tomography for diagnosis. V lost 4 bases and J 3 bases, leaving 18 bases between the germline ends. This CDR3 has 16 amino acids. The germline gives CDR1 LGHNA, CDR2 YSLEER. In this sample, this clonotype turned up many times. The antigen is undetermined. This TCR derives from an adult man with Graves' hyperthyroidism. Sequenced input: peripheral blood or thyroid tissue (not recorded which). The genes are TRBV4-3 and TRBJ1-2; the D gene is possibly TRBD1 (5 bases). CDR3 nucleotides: TGCGCCAGCAGCCCAAGTCGGCTCAGGGTTGACTATGGCTACACCTTC. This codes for CASSPSRLRVDYGYTF.